The clone carrying this TCR beta chain was found many times. This sample is drawn from a study of regulatory T cells in long-lasting Graves disease. This CDR3 has 12 residues. Per germline, CDR1 SNHLY and CDR2 FYNNEI. The V segment lost 6 bases and the J segment 6 bases; nucleotides outside the gene matches: 1. According to the study, TCR beta libraries were built with iRepertoire HTBI primers and CDR3-region Arm-PCR. One entry per CDR3 protein results from TCRdb running MiXCR on the multiplex PCR reads. This repertoire shows approximately 230,000 distinct CDR3 sequences, approximately 20% found once; its top ten account for less than 25%. This sample's time point: newly diagnosed GD, antithyroid drugs for less than 3 months. Researchers made the TCR library from RNA that was extracted from PBMCs.

The rearrangement uses TRBV2 and TRBJ1-2, with 10 bases aligning to TRBD1. The material sequenced was peripheral blood mononuclear cells (PBMCs), taken at new diagnosis, from a patient treated with antithyroid drugs. The source is a female donor with Graves disease. The DNA of the CDR3 is TGTGCCAGCAGCGACAGGGGGCATGGCTACACCTTC. As protein: CASSDRGHGYTF. Drawing the rest from reference TRBV2 and TRBJ1-2, the complete variable domain is EPEVTQTPSHQVTQMGQEVILRCVPISNHLYFYWYRQILGQKVEFLVSFYNNEISEKSEIFDDQFSVERPDGSNFTLKIRSTKLEDSAMYFCASSDRGHGYTFGSGTRLTVV.